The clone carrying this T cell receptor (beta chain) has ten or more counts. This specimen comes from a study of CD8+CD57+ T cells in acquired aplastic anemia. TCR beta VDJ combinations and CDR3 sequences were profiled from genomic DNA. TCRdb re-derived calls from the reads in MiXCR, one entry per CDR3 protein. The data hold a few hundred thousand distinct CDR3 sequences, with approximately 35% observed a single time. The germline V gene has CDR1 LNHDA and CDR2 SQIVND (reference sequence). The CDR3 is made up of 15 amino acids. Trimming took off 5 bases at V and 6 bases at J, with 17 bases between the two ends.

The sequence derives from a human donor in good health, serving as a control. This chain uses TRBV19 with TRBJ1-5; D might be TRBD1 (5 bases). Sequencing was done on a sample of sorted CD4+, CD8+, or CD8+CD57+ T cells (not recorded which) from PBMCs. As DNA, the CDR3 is TGTGCCAGTAGTCAATTTGCAGGGCTCGGTCAGCCCCAGCATTTT. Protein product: CASSQFAGLGQPQHF.